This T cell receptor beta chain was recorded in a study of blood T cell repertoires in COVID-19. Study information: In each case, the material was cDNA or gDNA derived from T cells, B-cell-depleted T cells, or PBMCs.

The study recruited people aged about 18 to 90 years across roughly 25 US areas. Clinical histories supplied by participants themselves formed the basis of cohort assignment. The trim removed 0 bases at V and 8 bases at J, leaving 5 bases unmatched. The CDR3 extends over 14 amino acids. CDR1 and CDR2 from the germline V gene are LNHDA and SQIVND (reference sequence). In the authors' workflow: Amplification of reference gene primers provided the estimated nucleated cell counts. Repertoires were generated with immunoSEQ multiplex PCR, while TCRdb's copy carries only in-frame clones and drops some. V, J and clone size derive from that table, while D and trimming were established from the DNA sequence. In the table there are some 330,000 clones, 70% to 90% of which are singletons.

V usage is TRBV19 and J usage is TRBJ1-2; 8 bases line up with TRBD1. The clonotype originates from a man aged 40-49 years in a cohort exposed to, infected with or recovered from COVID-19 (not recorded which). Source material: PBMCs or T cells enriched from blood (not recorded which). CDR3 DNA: TGTGCCAGTAGTATAGAGCAGGGGGCGAGAGGCTACACCTTC. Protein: CASSIEQGARGYTF.